This TCR beta chain came from a study of shared clonotypes between healthy human individuals. V lost 5 bases and J 1 base, leaving 6 bases between the germline ends. In germline, CDR1 is MNHEY, CDR2 SMNVEV (reference sequence). This CDR3 comprises 13 residues. Naive CD8 isolation took CD45RO-negative cells positively selected for CCR7 and excluded terminally differentiated effector memory CD45RA+ cells. Using immunoSEQ multiplex PCR, the repertoire was profiled, and TCRdb retains in-frame clones only, with some absent. The sample lists about 2 million clones; 85% to 95% were seen once. This sequence originates from a man between 18 and 35 years old in good health. The chain joins TRBV27 to TRBJ1-5; maybe TRBD1 (5 bases). Sequencing was carried out using naive CD8+ T cells sorted from blood. This chain's CDR3 is CASSGTSNQPQHF. For the CDR3, the DNA is TGTGCCAGCAGTGGGACGAGCAATCAGCCCCAGCATTTT.